This is a list of T cell receptor beta chains from one sample in a study of regulatory T cells in long-lasting Graves disease. MiXCR, run by TCRdb on the multiplex PCR reads, gives a single entry per CDR3 protein. This sample has around 450,000 distinct CDR3 sequences, with roughly 21% found just once. Specimen: peripheral blood mononuclear cells (PBMCs), collected when the disease was refractory, from a patient treated with antithyroid drugs. The receptor source for this set is a female donor with Graves disease. CDR3s include the opening cysteine and the closing phenylalanine or tryptophan. A D gene is named only where the DNA matches it firmly. Part of the rows lack a size; the others show once, few, many or a class for expanded clones.

cdr3_nt,cdr3_aa,v_call,d_call,clone_size,j_call
TGTGCCAGCAGTTCAAAAGCGGTGCCGCAGTTCTTC,CASSSKAVPQFF,TRBV28,-,-,TRBJ2-1
TGTGCCAGCAGCCGCCGCACTAGCGGGGAATCCTACGAGCAGTACTTC,CASSRRTSGESYEQYF,TRBV4-2,TRBD2,-,TRBJ2-7
TGTGCCAGCAGTATCTCCCAGGGGGCGGGTAATGAAAAACTGTTTTTT,CASSISQGAGNEKLFF,TRBV28,TRBD1,many,TRBJ1-4
TGTGCCAGCAGTGCGGAGGCCGGAAACACCATATATTTT,CASSAEAGNTIYF,TRBV2,-,many,TRBJ1-3
TGCAGTGCTAGAGATTTGACAGAAGAGACCCAGTACTTC,CSARDLTEETQYF,TRBV20-1,-,many,TRBJ2-5
TGTGCCAGCAGCCAAAGCGGGATTTTCAAAGGCCAAGAGACCCAGTACTTC,CASSQSGIFKGQETQYF,TRBV27,TRBD2,many,TRBJ2-5
TGCGCCAGGGGGGACAGAAACTACGAGCAGTACTTC,CARGDRNYEQYF,TRBV10-1,TRBD1,-,TRBJ2-7
TGTGCCAGCAGTCCCTTCGTAGCGGGGGCCGGGGAGACCCAGTACTTC,CASSPFVAGAGETQYF,TRBV28,TRBD2,-,TRBJ2-5
TGTGCCAGCAGTCACACAGGGGTTCGAGGGCCAACTAATGAAAAACTGTTTTTT,CASSHTGVRGPTNEKLFF,TRBV27,TRBD1,-,TRBJ1-4
TGTGCCAGCAGTTTTCAGGGATACTCCTACGAGCAGTACTTC,CASSFQGYSYEQYF,TRBV12-3/TRBV12-4,-,many,TRBJ2-7
TGTGCCAGCCACTCTTTCCAGGGGGGAACCGGGGAGCTGTTTTTT,CASHSFQGGTGELFF,TRBV6-1,-,-,TRBJ2-2
TGTGCCAGCAGTGAGTTCGGGACAGGGGGAAACACCATATATTTT,CASSEFGTGGNTIYF,TRBV12-3/TRBV12-4,TRBD1,few,TRBJ1-3
TGCGCCAGCAGCCCATACCAGGGACAGGTCTACGAGCAGTACTTC,CASSPYQGQVYEQYF,TRBV5-1,TRBD1,many,TRBJ2-7
TGTGCCAGCAGCCCCTCCGGGACAGGGAGGCAGCAGGAGCTGTTTTTT,CASSPSGTGRQQELFF,TRBV28,TRBD1,many,TRBJ2-2
TGTGCCAGCAGCAGACAGTTTATTGCAACTAATGAAAAACTGTTTTTT,CASSRQFIATNEKLFF,TRBV2,-,many,TRBJ1-4
TGTGCCAGCAGTTTCGGTAGCGGGGAAGTAGATACGCAGTATTTT,CASSFGSGEVDTQYF,TRBV27,TRBD2,once,TRBJ2-3
TGTGCCAGCAGTCAGACTAGCGGAGGAGCCTACGAGCAGTACTTC,CASSQTSGGAYEQYF,TRBV7-3,TRBD2,many,TRBJ2-7
TGTGCCAGCAATCCGGGGGGGACCTCTGGGGCCAACGTCCTGACTTTC,CASNPGGTSGANVLTF,TRBV12-3/TRBV12-4,TRBD2,-,TRBJ2-6
TGTGCCAGCAGTCCCTCCCTAAGCAATCAGCCCCAGCATTTT,CASSPSLSNQPQHF,TRBV28,-,many,TRBJ1-5
TGTGCCAGCAGCTTAGAAATACAACCCATGGAAAAACTGTTTTTT,CASSLEIQPMEKLFF,TRBV7-9,-,many,TRBJ1-4
TGTGCCAGCAGTCCAAGGACAGTTGAAGAGACCCAGTACTTC,CASSPRTVEETQYF,TRBV28,-,many,TRBJ2-5
TGTGCCAGCAGCTCCAACAGGGCACTTAACTATGGCTACACCTTC,CASSSNRALNYGYTF,TRBV12-3/TRBV12-4,-,many,TRBJ1-2
TGTGCCAGCAGTTCTCACACCCGGGATCCCCGCCGGGAGACCCAGTACTTC,CASSSHTRDPRRETQYF,TRBV7-2,-,few,TRBJ2-5
TGTGCCAGCAGACGGGACGGGCACCAAGAGACCCAGTACTTC,CASRRDGHQETQYF,TRBV6-1,-,few,TRBJ2-5
TGTGCCTGGAGTCGATACGGAGACTATGGCTACACCTTC,CAWSRYGDYGYTF,TRBV30,-,-,TRBJ1-2
TGTGCCAGCAGGGAACAGGGGGCCCACCATGGCTACACCTTC,CASREQGAHHGYTF,TRBV27,TRBD1,-,TRBJ1-2
TGTGCCAGCAGGCGAGAAGAACGGGCAGATACGCAGTATTTT,CASRREERADTQYF,TRBV2,-,-,TRBJ2-3
TGTGCCAGCCGAGGGTCCCGTACGCAGTATTTT,CASRGSRTQYF,TRBV2,-,few,TRBJ2-3
TGCAGTGCTACTCCAGCAGACCAAGAGACCCAGTACTTC,CSATPADQETQYF,TRBV20-1,-,-,TRBJ2-5
TGTGCCAGCAGCCGAGTCCCCATTCTGTCCGAAGAGACCCAGTACTTC,CASSRVPILSEETQYF,TRBV7-9,-,few,TRBJ2-5
TGTGCCAGCGGAGACAGCTTGAACACTGAAGCTTTCTTT,CASGDSLNTEAFF,TRBV6-1,-,many,TRBJ1-1
TGTGCCTGGAGCGGGGAGCTTAGCAATCAGCCCCAGCATTTT,CAWSGELSNQPQHF,TRBV30,-,-,TRBJ1-5
TGCGCCAGCAGCCAAGATGTAGCGGAAATCTCTGGGGCCAACGTCCTGACTTTC,CASSQDVAEISGANVLTF,TRBV4-1,-,-,TRBJ2-6
TGTGCCAGCAGTTTATTCCTTCAGGGGGAGACCCAGTACTTC,CASSLFLQGETQYF,TRBV12-3/TRBV12-4,-,many,TRBJ2-5
TGTGCCAGCTGCCCTCGAGGTGGGCTCCGGGGCGGGGAGCTGTTTTTT,CASCPRGGLRGGELFF,TRBV6-2/TRBV6-3,-,few,TRBJ2-2
TGTGCCAGCAGCTTAATATTCTCCGGGACAGGGACCTTCTACGAGCAGTACTTC,CASSLIFSGTGTFYEQYF,TRBV11-2,TRBD1,-,TRBJ2-7
TGTGCCATCAGTGACGGAGAGGGGGCGGGAGAGCAGTACTTC,CAISDGEGAGEQYF,TRBV10-3,-,-,TRBJ2-7
TGTGCCAGCAGTCCCGTTGATGGGGCAAATCAGCCCCAGCATTTT,CASSPVDGANQPQHF,TRBV12-3/TRBV12-4,-,many,TRBJ1-5
TGCGCCAGCAGAACGACAGGGTTGGCTGGAAACACCATATATTTT,CASRTTGLAGNTIYF,TRBV5-1,TRBD1,few,TRBJ1-3
TGTGCCAGCAGTATTCCCCGACAGGGCGAAAACACCGGGGAGCTGTTTTTT,CASSIPRQGENTGELFF,TRBV12-3/TRBV12-4,TRBD1,-,TRBJ2-2
TGTGCCAGCAGGCCGGGACTAGCGGGCACAGATACGCAGTATTTT,CASRPGLAGTDTQYF,TRBV2,TRBD2,-,TRBJ2-3
TGTGCCAGCAGCCCGTTACCGGGACAGGGGGAGAATGAGCAGTTCTTC,CASSPLPGQGENEQFF,TRBV7-8,TRBD1,many,TRBJ2-1
TGTGCCAGCAGCTCCTACTACAGGGGAGGTAGAGATCAGCCCCAGCATTTT,CASSSYYRGGRDQPQHF,TRBV7-9,TRBD1,few,TRBJ1-5
TGCAGTGCTAGAGATCTACTCACAGGGTCCTACGAGCAGTACTTC,CSARDLLTGSYEQYF,TRBV20-1,-,few,TRBJ2-7
TGTGCCAGCAGTTTCATACTCGGACAGGGGTACAATGAGCAGTTCTTC,CASSFILGQGYNEQFF,TRBV28,TRBD1,many,TRBJ2-1
TGTGCCAGTAGTCCGAGGGACGGACTACAAGAGACCCAGTACTTC,CASSPRDGLQETQYF,TRBV19,-,-,TRBJ2-5
TGTGCCACCAGTGATTTCGGAATAACCGGGGAGCTGTTTTTT,CATSDFGITGELFF,TRBV24-1,-,many,TRBJ2-2
TGTGCCAGCACCGCCACCCGTGGCGGGGGGGTAGATGAGCAGTTCTTC,CASTATRGGGVDEQFF,TRBV28,TRBD2,few,TRBJ2-1